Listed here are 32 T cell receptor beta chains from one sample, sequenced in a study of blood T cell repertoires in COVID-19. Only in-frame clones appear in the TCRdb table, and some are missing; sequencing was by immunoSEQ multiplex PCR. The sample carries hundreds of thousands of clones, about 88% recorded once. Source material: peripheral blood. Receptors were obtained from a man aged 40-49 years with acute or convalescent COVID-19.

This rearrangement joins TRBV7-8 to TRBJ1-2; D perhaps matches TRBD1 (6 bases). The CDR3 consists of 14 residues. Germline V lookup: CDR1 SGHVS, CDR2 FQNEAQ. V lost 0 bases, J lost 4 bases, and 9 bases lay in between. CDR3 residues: CASSLATGFYGYTF. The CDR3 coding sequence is TGTGCCAGCAGCTTAGCGACAGGCTTCTATGGCTACACCTTC.

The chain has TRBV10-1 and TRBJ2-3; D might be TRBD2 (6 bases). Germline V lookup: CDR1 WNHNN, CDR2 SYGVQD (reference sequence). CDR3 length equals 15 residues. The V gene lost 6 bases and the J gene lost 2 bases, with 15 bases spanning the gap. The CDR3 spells CASSIGTHVTDTQYF. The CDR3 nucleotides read TGCGCCAGCAGCATCGGGACTCATGTCACAGATACGCAGTATTTT.

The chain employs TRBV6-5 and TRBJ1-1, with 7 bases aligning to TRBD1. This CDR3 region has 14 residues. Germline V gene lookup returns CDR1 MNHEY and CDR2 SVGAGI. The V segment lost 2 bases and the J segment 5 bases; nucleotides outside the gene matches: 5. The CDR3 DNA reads TGTGCCAGCAGTTACCCGGGACAGAAGACTGAAGCTTTCTTT. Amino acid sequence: CASSYPGQKTEAFF.

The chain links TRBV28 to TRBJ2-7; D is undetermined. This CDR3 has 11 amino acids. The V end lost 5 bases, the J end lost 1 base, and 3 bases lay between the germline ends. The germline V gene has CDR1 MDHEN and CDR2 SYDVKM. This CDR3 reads CASSRSYEQYF. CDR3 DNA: TGTGCCAGCAGTCGGTCCTACGAGCAGTACTTC.

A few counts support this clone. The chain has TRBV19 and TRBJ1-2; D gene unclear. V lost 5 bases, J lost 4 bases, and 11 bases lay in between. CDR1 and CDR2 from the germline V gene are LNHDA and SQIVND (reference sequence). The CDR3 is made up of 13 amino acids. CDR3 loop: CASSDEGFYGYTF. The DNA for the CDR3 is TGTGCCAGTAGTGATGAGGGCTTCTATGGCTACACCTTC.

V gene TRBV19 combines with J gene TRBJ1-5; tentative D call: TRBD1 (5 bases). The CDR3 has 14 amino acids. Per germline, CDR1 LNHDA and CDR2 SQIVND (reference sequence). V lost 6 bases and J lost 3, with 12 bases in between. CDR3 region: CASRKIGANQPQHF. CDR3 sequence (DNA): TGTGCCAGTAGGAAGATAGGGGCCAATCAGCCCCAGCATTTT.

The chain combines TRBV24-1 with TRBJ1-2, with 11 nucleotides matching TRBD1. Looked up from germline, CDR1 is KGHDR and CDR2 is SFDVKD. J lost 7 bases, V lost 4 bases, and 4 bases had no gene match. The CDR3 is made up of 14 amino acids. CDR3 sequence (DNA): TGTGCCACCAGTGACTGGACAGGGGGCGTTGGCTACACCTTC. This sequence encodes CATSDWTGGVGYTF.

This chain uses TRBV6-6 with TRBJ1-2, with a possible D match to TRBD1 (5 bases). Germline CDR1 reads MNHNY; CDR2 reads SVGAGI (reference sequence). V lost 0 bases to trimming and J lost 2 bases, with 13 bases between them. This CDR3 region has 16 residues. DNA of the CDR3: TGTGCCAGCAGTTACTCGAGACAGACGAAGAACTATGGCTACACCTTC. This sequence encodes CASSYSRQTKNYGYTF.

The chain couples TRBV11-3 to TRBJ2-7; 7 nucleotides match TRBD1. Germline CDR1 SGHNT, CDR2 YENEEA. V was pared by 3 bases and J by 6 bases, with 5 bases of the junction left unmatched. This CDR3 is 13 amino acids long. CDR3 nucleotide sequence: TGTGCCAGCAGCTTCTCGGGACAGCGCGAGCAGTACTTC. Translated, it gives CASSFSGQREQYF.

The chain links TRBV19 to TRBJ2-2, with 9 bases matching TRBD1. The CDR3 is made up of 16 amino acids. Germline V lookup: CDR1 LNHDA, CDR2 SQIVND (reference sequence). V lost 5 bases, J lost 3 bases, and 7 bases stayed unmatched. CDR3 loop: CASSLQGAGYTGELFF. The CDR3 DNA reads TGTGCCAGTAGTTTACAGGGGGCGGGGTACACCGGGGAGCTGTTTTTT.

The CDR3 spells CASSERRVTEAFF. The DNA for the CDR3 is TGTGCCAGCAGCGAGAGGAGGGTCACTGAAGCTTTCTTT. This sequence joins TRBV2 and TRBJ1-1; D gene uncertain. Looked up from germline, CDR1 is SNHLY and CDR2 is FYNNEI. V was shortened by 6 bases and J by 4 bases, with 12 bases between the two germline ends. The CDR3 totals 13 residues.

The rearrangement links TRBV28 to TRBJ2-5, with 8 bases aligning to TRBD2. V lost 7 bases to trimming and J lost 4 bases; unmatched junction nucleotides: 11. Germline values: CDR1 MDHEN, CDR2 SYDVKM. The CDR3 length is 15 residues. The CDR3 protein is CASTERVAGRETQYF. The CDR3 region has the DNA TGTGCCAGCACCGAAAGGGTAGCGGGAAGAGAGACCCAGTACTTC.

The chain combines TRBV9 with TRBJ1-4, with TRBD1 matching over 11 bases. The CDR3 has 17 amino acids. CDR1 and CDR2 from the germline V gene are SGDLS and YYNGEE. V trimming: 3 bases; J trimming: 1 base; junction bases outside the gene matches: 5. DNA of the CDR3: TGTGCCAGCAGCGCGCCAGGGACAGGGGGAACTAATGAAAAACTGTTTTTT. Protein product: CASSAPGTGGTNEKLFF.

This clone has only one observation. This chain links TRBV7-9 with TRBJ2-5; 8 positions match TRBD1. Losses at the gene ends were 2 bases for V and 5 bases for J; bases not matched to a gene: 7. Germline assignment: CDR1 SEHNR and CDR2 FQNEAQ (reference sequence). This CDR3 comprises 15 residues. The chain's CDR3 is CASSLNPGGGETQYF. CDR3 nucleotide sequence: TGTGCCAGCAGCTTAAATCCAGGGGGCGGTGAGACCCAGTACTTC.

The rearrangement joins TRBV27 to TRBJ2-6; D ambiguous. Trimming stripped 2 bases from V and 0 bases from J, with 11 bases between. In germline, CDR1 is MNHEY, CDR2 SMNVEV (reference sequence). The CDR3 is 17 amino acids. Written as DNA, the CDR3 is TGTGCCAGCAGTTTAAGTGGGCTGAACTCTGGGGCCAACGTCCTGACTTTC. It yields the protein CASSLSGLNSGANVLTF.

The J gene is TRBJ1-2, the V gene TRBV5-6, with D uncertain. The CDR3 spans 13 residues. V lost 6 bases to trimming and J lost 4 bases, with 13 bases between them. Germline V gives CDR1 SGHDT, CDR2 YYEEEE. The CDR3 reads CASTEPRFYGYTF. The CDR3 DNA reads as TGTGCCAGCACCGAGCCCAGGTTCTATGGCTACACCTTC. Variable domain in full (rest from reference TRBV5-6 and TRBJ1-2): DAGVTQSPTHLIKTRGQQVTLRCSPKSGHDTVSWYQQALGQGPQFIFQYYEEEERQRGNFPDRFSGHQFPNYSSELNVNALLLGDSALYLCASTEPRFYGYTFGSGTRLTVV.

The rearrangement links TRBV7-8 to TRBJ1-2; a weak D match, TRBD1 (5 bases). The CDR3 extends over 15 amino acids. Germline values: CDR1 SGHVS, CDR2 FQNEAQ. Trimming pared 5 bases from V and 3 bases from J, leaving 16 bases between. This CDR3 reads CASSHGPTVYYGYTF. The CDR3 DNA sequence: TGTGCCAGCAGCCACGGGCCGACAGTCTACTATGGCTACACCTTC.

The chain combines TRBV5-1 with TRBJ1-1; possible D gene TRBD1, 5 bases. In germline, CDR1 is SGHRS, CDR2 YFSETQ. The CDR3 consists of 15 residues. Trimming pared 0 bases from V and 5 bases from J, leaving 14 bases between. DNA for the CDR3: TGCGCCAGCAGCTTGGGCGACCAGGGTGGAACTGAAGCTTTCTTT. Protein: CASSLGDQGGTEAFF.

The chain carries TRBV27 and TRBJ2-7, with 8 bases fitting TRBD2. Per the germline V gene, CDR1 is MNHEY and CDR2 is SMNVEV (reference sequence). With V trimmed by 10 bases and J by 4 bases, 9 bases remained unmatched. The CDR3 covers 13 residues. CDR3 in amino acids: CATGRGAQYEQYF. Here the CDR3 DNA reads TGTGCCACCGGGAGGGGGGCGCAGTACGAGCAGTACTTC.

This CDR3 reads CASSSLAGAYNEQFF. CDR3 nucleotides: TGCGCCAGCAGCTCTCTAGCGGGGGCTTACAATGAGCAGTTCTTC. The rearrangement joins TRBV5-1 to TRBJ2-1; 10 positions agree with TRBD2. Trimming took 3 bases from V and 4 from J; bases not matched to a gene: 4. This CDR3 has 15 residues. Germline CDR1 and CDR2: SGHRS and YFSETQ.

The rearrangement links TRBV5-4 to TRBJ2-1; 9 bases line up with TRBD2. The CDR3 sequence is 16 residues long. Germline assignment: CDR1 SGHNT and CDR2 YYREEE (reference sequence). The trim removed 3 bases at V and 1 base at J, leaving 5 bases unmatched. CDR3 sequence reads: CASSSGTSGSYNEQFF. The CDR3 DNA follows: TGTGCCAGCAGCTCAGGAACTAGCGGGTCCTACAATGAGCAGTTCTTC.

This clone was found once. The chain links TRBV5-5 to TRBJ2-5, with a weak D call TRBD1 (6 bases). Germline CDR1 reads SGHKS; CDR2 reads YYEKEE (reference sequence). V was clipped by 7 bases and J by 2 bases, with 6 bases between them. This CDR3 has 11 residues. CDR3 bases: TGTGCCAGCGGACAGCAAGAGACCCAGTACTTC. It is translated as CASGQQETQYF.

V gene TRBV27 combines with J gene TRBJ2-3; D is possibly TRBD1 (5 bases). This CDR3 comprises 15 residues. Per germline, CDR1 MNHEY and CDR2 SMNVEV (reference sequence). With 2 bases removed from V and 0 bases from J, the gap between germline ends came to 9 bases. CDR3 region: CASSLGSGSTDTQYF. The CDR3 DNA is TGTGCCAGCAGTTTAGGGTCAGGGAGCACAGATACGCAGTATTTT.

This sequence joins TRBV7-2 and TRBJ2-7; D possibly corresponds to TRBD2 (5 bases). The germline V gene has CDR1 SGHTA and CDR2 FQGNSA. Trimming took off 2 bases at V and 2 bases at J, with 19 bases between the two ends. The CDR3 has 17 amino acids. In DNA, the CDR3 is TGTGCCAGCAGCTTAACCTCTTCCGCCGGGAAAACCTACGAGCAGTACTTC. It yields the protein CASSLTSSAGKTYEQYF.

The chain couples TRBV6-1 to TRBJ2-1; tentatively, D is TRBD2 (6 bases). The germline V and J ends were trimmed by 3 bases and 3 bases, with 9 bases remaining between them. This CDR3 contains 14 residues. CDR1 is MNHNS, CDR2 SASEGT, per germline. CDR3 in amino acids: CASSDGGSYNEQFF. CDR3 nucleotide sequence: TGTGCCAGCAGTGACGGGGGTAGCTACAATGAGCAGTTCTTC.

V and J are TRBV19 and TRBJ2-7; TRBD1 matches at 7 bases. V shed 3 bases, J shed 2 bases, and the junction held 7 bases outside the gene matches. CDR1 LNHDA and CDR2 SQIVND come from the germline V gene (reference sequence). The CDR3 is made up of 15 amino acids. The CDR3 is CASSIFGQGAYEQYF. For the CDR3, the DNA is TGTGCCAGTAGTATCTTTGGGCAGGGGGCCTACGAGCAGTACTTC.

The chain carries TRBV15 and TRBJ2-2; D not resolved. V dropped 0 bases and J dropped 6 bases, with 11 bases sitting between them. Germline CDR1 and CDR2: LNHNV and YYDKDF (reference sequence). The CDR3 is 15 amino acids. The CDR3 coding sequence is TGTGCCACCAGCAGAGATCTAGTGTCAGCCGGGGAGCTGTTTTTT. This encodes CATSRDLVSAGELFF.

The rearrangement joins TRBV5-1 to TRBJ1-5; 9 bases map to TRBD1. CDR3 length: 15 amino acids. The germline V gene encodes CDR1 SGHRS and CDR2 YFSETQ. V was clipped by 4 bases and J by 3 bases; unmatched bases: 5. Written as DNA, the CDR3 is TGCGCCAGCAGCCTGACAGGGGGAATCAATCAGCCCCAGCATTTT. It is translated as CASSLTGGINQPQHF.

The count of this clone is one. Written as DNA, the CDR3 is TGTGCCAGCACTTTGACAGGGGATGGCAATGAGCAGTTCTTC. It specifies CASTLTGDGNEQFF. The V gene is TRBV6-5, the J gene TRBJ2-1, with 8 bases aligning to TRBD1. The V gene end was trimmed by 7 bases and the J gene end by 6 bases; junction bases not matched to a gene: 8. Germline-derived CDR1 and CDR2 are MNHEY and SVGAGI. This CDR3 spans 14 amino acids.

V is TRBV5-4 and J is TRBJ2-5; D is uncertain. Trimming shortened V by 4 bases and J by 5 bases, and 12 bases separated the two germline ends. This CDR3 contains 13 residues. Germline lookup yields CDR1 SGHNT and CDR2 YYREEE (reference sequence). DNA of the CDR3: TGTGCCAGCAGCCTGTCTAGTGTGGAGACCCAGTACTTC. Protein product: CASSLSSVETQYF.

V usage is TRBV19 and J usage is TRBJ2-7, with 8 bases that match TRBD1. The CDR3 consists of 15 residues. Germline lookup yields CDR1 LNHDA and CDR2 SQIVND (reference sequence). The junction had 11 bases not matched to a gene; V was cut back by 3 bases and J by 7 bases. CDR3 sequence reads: CASSMSGQGAREQYF. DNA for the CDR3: TGTGCCAGTAGTATGAGTGGGCAGGGGGCGCGGGAGCAGTACTTC.

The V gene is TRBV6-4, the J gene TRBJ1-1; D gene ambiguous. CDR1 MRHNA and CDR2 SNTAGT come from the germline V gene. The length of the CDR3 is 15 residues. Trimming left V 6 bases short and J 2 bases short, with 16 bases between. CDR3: CASSPTSVVNTEAFF. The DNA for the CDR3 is TGTGCCAGCAGCCCCACGTCAGTGGTTAACACTGAAGCTTTCTTT.